A single sample gave rise to the 13 T cell receptor beta chains below, sequenced in a study of cytomegalovirus exposure and HLA in healthy donors. Data came from immunoSEQ multiplex PCR; TCRdb stores just in-frame clones and leaves some out. This sample has about 60,000 clones, with about 96% found just once. Sequencing was performed on PBMCs. The receptors derive from a young man in good health and CMV-seronegative.

The chain couples TRBV4-1 to TRBJ2-5; no definite D call. Germline values: CDR1 MGHRA, CDR2 YSYEKL. V was clipped by 4 bases and J by 6 bases, with 15 bases between them. The CDR3 is 14 residues long. CDR3 protein: CASSRLWSIKTQYF. The CDR3 nucleotides read TGCGCCAGCAGCCGACTCTGGAGTATCAAGACCCAGTACTTC.

This sequence joins TRBV5-1 and TRBJ2-5; 7 nucleotides align to TRBD2. The trim removed 5 bases at V and 6 bases at J, leaving 13 bases unmatched. The CDR3 consists of 15 residues. The germline gives CDR1 SGHRS, CDR2 YFSETQ. In nucleotides, the CDR3 is TGCGCCAGCAGAATCGCAGGGACTACGGCTAAGACCCAGTACTTC. It is translated as CASRIAGTTAKTQYF.

This chain links TRBV30 with TRBJ1-2, with 7 bases aligning to TRBD1. Germline values: CDR1 GTSNPN, CDR2 SVGIG (reference sequence). V was clipped by 4 bases and J by 8 bases; unmatched bases: 13. The CDR3 is 14 residues long. CDR3 sequence: CAWIFGDRVGGYTF. The CDR3 DNA is TGTGCCTGGATTTTTGGTGACAGGGTTGGCGGCTACACCTTC.

As DNA, the CDR3 is TGCAGCGTTGAAGACCCCCCCCTAAGTACAGGCCATTCCTACGAGCAGTACTTC. Translated, it gives CSVEDPPLSTGHSYEQYF. The gene calls are TRBV29-1 and TRBJ2-7, with D perhaps TRBD1 (5 bases). The CDR3 is 18 residues long. Germline values: CDR1 SQVTM, CDR2 ANQGSEA. The ends were cut back, 0 bases at V and 1 base at J, with 22 bases in the middle.

V usage is TRBV5-6 and J usage is TRBJ2-1, with 12 bases lining up with TRBD2. This CDR3 has 17 amino acids. Trimming cost V 4 bases and J 1 base; bases outside gene matches: 6. Germline V gene lookup returns CDR1 SGHDT and CDR2 YYEEEE. CDR3: CASSLTSGSLSYNEQFF. As DNA, the CDR3 is TGTGCCAGCAGCCTGACTAGCGGGAGTTTGTCCTACAATGAGCAGTTCTTC.

The chain couples TRBV29-1 to TRBJ2-1; no clear D gene. Trimming shortened V by 4 bases and J by 8 bases, and 12 bases separated the two germline ends. Per the germline V gene, CDR1 is SQVTM and CDR2 is ANQGSEA. The CDR3 runs to 12 residues. CDR3 coding DNA: TGCAGCGTTGCAGGATTTATGGATGAGCAGTTCTTC. Translating it yields CSVAGFMDEQFF.

V gene TRBV10-1 combines with J gene TRBJ2-3; 8 positions match TRBD2. V dropped 3 bases and J dropped 1; count of bases not matched to a gene: 6. The CDR3 covers 16 residues. Germline V gene sequence: CDR1 WNHNN, CDR2 SYGVQD (reference sequence). The CDR3 loop is CASSDQGLGGTDTQYF. In DNA, the CDR3 is TGCGCCAGCAGTGACCAGGGACTAGGGGGCACAGATACGCAGTATTTT.

V gene TRBV28 combines with J gene TRBJ2-1; TRBD1 matches at 7 bases. The CDR3 consists of 16 residues. The trim removed 4 bases at V and 2 bases at J, leaving 8 bases unmatched. Germline values: CDR1 MDHEN, CDR2 SYDVKM. The CDR3 DNA reads as TGTGCCAGCAGTTCAAGGACAGGCCATCCCTACAATGAGCAGTTCTTC. Amino acid sequence: CASSSRTGHPYNEQFF.

CDR3 in DNA: TGTGCCAGCAGCCAGGGGGAGTTAGCGTCCTACGAGCAGTACTTC. Translation: CASSQGELASYEQYF. The chain employs TRBV13 and TRBJ2-7; 7 positions match TRBD1. This CDR3 region has 15 residues. Germline CDR1 and CDR2: PRHDT and FYEKMQ (reference sequence). The V gene end was trimmed by 5 bases and the J gene end by 1 base; junction bases not matched to a gene: 8.

This clone showed up just once. The V call is TRBV19, the J call TRBJ1-5; 9 bases match TRBD1. V dropped 5 bases and J dropped 2; count of bases not matched to a gene: 4. CDR3 length equals 15 residues. The germline gives CDR1 LNHDA, CDR2 SQIVND (reference sequence). The CDR3 protein is CASSVRTGGNQPQHF. For the CDR3, the DNA is TGTGCCAGTAGTGTCCGGACAGGGGGCAATCAGCCCCAGCATTTT.

The chain couples TRBV5-1 to TRBJ2-5, with D hard to call. V gave up 0 bases and J gave up 4 bases, with 7 bases separating them. Germline V gene sequence: CDR1 SGHRS, CDR2 YFSETQ. The CDR3 consists of 13 residues. Written as DNA, the CDR3 is TGCGCCAGCAGCTTGGACACCCCAGAGACCCAGTACTTC. This gives the protein CASSLDTPETQYF.

The chain couples TRBV6-5 to TRBJ1-3; D gene unclear. This CDR3 has 15 residues. CDR1 is MNHEY, CDR2 SVGAGI, per germline. Deletions cut 0 bases from V and 4 bases from J, with 10 bases between. CDR3 sequence: CASSYSRAGGNTIYF. CDR3 nucleotides: TGTGCCAGCAGTTACTCGAGGGCTGGAGGAAACACCATATATTTT.

The gene calls are TRBV2 and TRBJ2-2; 15 bases are shared with TRBD2. Looked up from germline, CDR1 is SNHLY and CDR2 is FYNNEI. Trimming took 1 base from V and 9 from J; bases not matched to a gene: 15. The CDR3 is made up of 20 amino acids. The CDR3: CASSEESGGSGLAGGRELFF. As DNA, the CDR3 is TGTGCCAGCAGTGAAGAGTCAGGGGGCTCGGGACTAGCGGGAGGCAGGGAGCTGTTTTTT.